The sequence of this T cell receptor beta chain was determined in a study of PD-1 blockade in classical Hodgkin lymphoma. Study outcomes and limitations: Among the patients, those starting nivolumab under 1 year after ASCT were excluded.

Germline V CDR1 and CDR2: KGHSH, LQKENI. The CDR3 contains 15 residues. Trimming took 1 base from V and 6 from J; bases not matched to a gene: 5. Every patient had relapsed following autologous stem cell transplantation, and cohorts differed in brentuximab vedotin exposure. Complete response, partial response or progressive disease was recorded as best response. Profiled with immunoSEQ multiplex PCR; TCRdb holds only in-frame clones, not every one. The table records 20,000 to 25,000 clones, around four fifths of them present only once. Regarding this clone: The antigen remains unidentified.

The TCR sequence derives from a human donor with classical Hodgkin lymphoma. The sequences come from peripheral blood mononuclear cells (PBMCs), collected before the second cycle of nivolumab. The chain has TRBV18 and TRBJ2-7, with 11 bases fitting TRBD1. The DNA for the CDR3 is TGTGCCAGCTCACCACAACAGGGACAGGGGGGCGAGCAGTACTTC. Its translation: CASSPQQGQGGEQYF.